Below are 22 T cell receptor beta chains sequenced from a single sample in a study of blood T cell repertoires in COVID-19. Clones were sequenced by immunoSEQ multiplex PCR, and TCRdb holds only the in-frame ones, with some missing. Among about 250,000 clones listed, approximately 86% were seen once. Sequenced material: peripheral blood. The source of these receptors is a human donor with COVID-19, enrolled during active disease. The donor label of this sample is uncertain.

The chain recombines TRBV4-3 with TRBJ2-3; D gene uncertain. The CDR3 consists of 14 residues. From germline, CDR1 is LGHNA and CDR2 YSLEER. V lost 0 bases and J lost 7, with 11 bases in between. DNA of the CDR3: TGCGCCAGCAGCCAAGATCCCCGGGTTAATACGCAGTATTTT. Translated, it gives CASSQDPRVNTQYF.

The chain couples TRBV5-6 to TRBJ2-1, with 9 bases identical to TRBD2. The CDR3 runs to 17 residues. CDR1 is SGHDT and CDR2 is YYEEEE in the germline V gene. Germline trimming cut 4 bases from V and 2 bases from J; bases unmatched to any gene: 10. In DNA form, the CDR3 reads TGTGCCAGCAGCCGGCTGCGCGAGCGGGGGGCCTACAATGAGCAGTTCTTC. Translation gives CASSRLRERGAYNEQFF.

The J gene is TRBJ1-6, the V gene TRBV30; 9 positions agree with TRBD1. This CDR3 is built from 14 residues. From germline, CDR1 is GTSNPN and CDR2 SVGIG (reference sequence). Trimming removed 5 bases from V and 6 bases from J; junction bases left unmatched: 5. The CDR3 nucleotides are TGTGCCTGGGAAACAGGGGGCGGTAATTCACCCCTCCACTTT. This codes for CAWETGGGNSPLHF.

The chain is built from TRBV6-5 and TRBJ1-1, with D possibly TRBD1 on 6 matching bases. The CDR3 is made up of 15 amino acids. Germline lookup yields CDR1 MNHEY and CDR2 SVGAGI. The V end lost 7 bases, the J end lost 3 bases, and 18 bases lay between the germline ends. In nucleotides, the CDR3 is TGTGCCAGCATGCTACAGGGTTTAGGGGACACTGAAGCTTTCTTT. The encoded protein is CASMLQGLGDTEAFF.

J is TRBJ1-3 and V is TRBV18; no firm D call. The germline V gene encodes CDR1 KGHSH and CDR2 LQKENI. Trimming pared 3 bases from V and 15 bases from J, leaving 24 bases between. The length of the CDR3 is 15 residues. The CDR3 DNA reads as TGTGCCAGCTCACCTTTAATTTCGGTTACCCGGCGGCAATATTTT. Amino acids: CASSPLISVTRRQYF.

The J gene is TRBJ1-2, the V gene TRBV6-5; possibly TRBD1 for D (5 bases). This CDR3 has 15 residues. Trimming shortened V by 7 bases and J by 2 bases, and 17 bases separated the two germline ends. CDR1 and CDR2 (germline): MNHEY, SVGAGI. CDR3 bases: TGTGCCAGCATACCGGGGGGGGGAATCAACTATGGCTACACCTTC. It encodes CASIPGGGINYGYTF.

The chain uses TRBV28 and TRBJ2-5; no clear D gene. The V gene lost 4 bases and the J gene lost 0 bases, with 12 bases spanning the gap. CDR3 length: 15 residues. The germline CDR1 and CDR2 sequences are MDHEN and SYDVKM. The CDR3: CASSSPSRNQETQYF. In nucleotides, the CDR3 is TGTGCCAGCAGTTCCCCGTCCAGGAACCAAGAGACCCAGTACTTC.

V gene TRBV12-5 combines with J gene TRBJ2-3; TRBD2 agrees at 9 bases. The V gene's germline CDR1 is LGHNT and CDR2 FRNRAP. The V gene end was trimmed by 3 bases and the J gene end by 2 bases; junction bases not matched to a gene: 9. The CDR3 extends over 17 amino acids. The CDR3 nucleotides read TGTGCTAGTGGTTTAACCGCAGTAGCGGGAGTCACAGATACGCAGTATTTT. As protein: CASGLTAVAGVTDTQYF.

V usage is TRBV27 and J usage is TRBJ1-1; 7 positions match TRBD1. Germline trimming cut 5 bases from V and 5 bases from J; bases unmatched to any gene: 14. This CDR3 comprises 16 residues. Germline values: CDR1 MNHEY, CDR2 SMNVEV (reference sequence). In nucleotides, the CDR3 is TGTGCCAGCAGTCGATTCACAGGGGTCGGAGCTACTGAAGCTTTCTTT. This encodes CASSRFTGVGATEAFF.

The CDR3 loop is CAWSPTGGGYEQYF. The CDR3 region has the DNA TGTGCCTGGAGCCCCACTGGGGGGGGCTACGAGCAGTACTTC. The chain has TRBV30 and TRBJ2-7; 7 nucleotides align to TRBD2. CDR3 length: 14 amino acids. CDR1 is GTSNPN and CDR2 is SVGIG in the germline V gene (reference sequence). After removal of 3 bases from V and 3 bases from J, the junction contained 8 bases not matched to a gene.

The chain recombines TRBV6-5 with TRBJ1-1, with 8 bases that match TRBD1. The CDR3 runs to 14 residues. V shed 5 bases and J 4 bases; nucleotides not matched to a gene: 6. In germline, CDR1 is MNHEY, CDR2 SVGAGI. In DNA, the CDR3 is TGTGCCAGCAGTCCGGACAGGGATATCACTGAAGCTTTCTTT. Translation: CASSPDRDITEAFF.

This chain links TRBV6-5 with TRBJ2-3, with 8 bases aligning to TRBD2. V gave up 5 bases and J gave up 1 base; unmatched junction bases: 5. This CDR3 comprises 15 residues. CDR1 is MNHEY, CDR2 SVGAGI, per germline. The CDR3: CASSIREGGTDTQYF. For the CDR3, the DNA is TGTGCCAGCAGTATACGGGAGGGGGGCACAGATACGCAGTATTTT.

The table lists this clone with a few counts. The rearrangement joins TRBV3-1 (or the pseudogene TRBV3-2) to TRBJ1-5; D might be TRBD1 (6 bases). CDR1 and CDR2 (germline): LGHDT, YNNKEL (reference sequence). The CDR3 covers 16 residues. Trimming left V 1 base short and J 5 bases short, with 15 bases between. This chain's CDR3 is CASSQGWPRGYQPQHF. CDR3 DNA sequence: TGTGCCAGCAGCCAAGGATGGCCGAGGGGGTATCAGCCCCAGCATTTT.

This chain's CDR3 is CATSDLTGTADTQYF. The DNA of the CDR3 is TGTGCCACCAGTGACCTGACAGGGACCGCAGATACGCAGTATTTT. The chain carries TRBV24-1 and TRBJ2-3; 7 bases align to TRBD1. The CDR3 runs 15 residues. Unmatched junction bases numbered 7, after V lost 4 bases and J lost 4 bases. Germline V gives CDR1 KGHDR, CDR2 SFDVKD.

The CDR3 DNA reads as TGTGCCAGTAGTCTTGGGGCTAGCGGGACGAACACCGGGGAGCTGTTTTTT. Encoded protein: CASSLGASGTNTGELFF. This sequence joins TRBV19 and TRBJ2-2, with 9 bases that match TRBD2. V shed 5 bases and J 0 bases; nucleotides not matched to a gene: 7. The CDR3 runs 17 residues. Germline V gives CDR1 LNHDA, CDR2 SQIVND (reference sequence).

This clone was seen once. CDR3 DNA: TGTGCCAGCAGTTTAAGAAAGACTAGCACAGATACGCAGTATTTT. Translated, it gives CASSLRKTSTDTQYF. The V and J genes are TRBV2 and TRBJ2-3; D call uncertain. The CDR3 is 15 amino acids. Germline V gives CDR1 SNHLY, CDR2 FYNNEI. V lost 5 bases and J 0 bases, leaving 12 bases between the germline ends.

The chain carries TRBV3-1 (or the pseudogene TRBV3-2) and TRBJ1-5; 7 nucleotides align to TRBD1. The length of the CDR3 is 14 residues. Germline trimming cut 3 bases from V and 6 bases from J; bases unmatched to any gene: 5. CDR1 and CDR2 (germline): LGHDT, YNNKEL (reference sequence). The CDR3 reads CASSHRTGGQPQHF. The CDR3 DNA follows: TGTGCCAGCAGCCACCGGACAGGCGGTCAGCCCCAGCATTTT.

Of note for this clone: Other DNA sequences in the same sample also yield this CDR3. The chain couples TRBV12-3 or TRBV12-4 to TRBJ1-2; D not resolved. Deletions cut 3 bases from V and 3 bases from J, with 5 bases between. This CDR3 has 12 amino acids. In nucleotides, the CDR3 is TGTGCCAGCAGTTTCGCGGACTATGGCTACACCTTC. Protein: CASSFADYGYTF.

For the CDR3, the DNA is TGTGCCAGCAGCCGACAGGGGGCCCCTGGCTACACCTTC. It translates to CASSRQGAPGYTF. The chain links TRBV3-1 (or the pseudogene TRBV3-2) to TRBJ1-2; 10 bases match TRBD1. J lost 7 bases, V lost 4 bases, and 3 bases had no gene match. Germline CDR1 is LGHDT and CDR2 is YNNKEL (reference sequence). This CDR3 contains 13 residues.

The chain employs TRBV7-2 and TRBJ2-1; TRBD2 agrees at 10 bases. J gave up 8 bases and V 2 bases, and 6 bases lay outside the gene matches. This CDR3 contains 15 residues. Germline V lookup: CDR1 SGHTA, CDR2 FQGNSA. CDR3 nucleotide sequence: TGTGCCAGCAGCTTATCCCTAGCGGGAGTTGATGAGCAGTTCTTC. It is translated as CASSLSLAGVDEQFF.

V is TRBV5-4 and J is TRBJ2-5; 10 bases fit TRBD2. Germline CDR1 reads SGHNT; CDR2 reads YYREEE (reference sequence). The CDR3 totals 16 residues. V was clipped by 1 base and J by 2 bases; unmatched bases: 5. The CDR3 spells CASSLRLAGFQETQYF. The CDR3, as DNA: TGTGCCAGCAGCTTGCGACTAGCGGGCTTTCAAGAGACCCAGTACTTC. Looking up the rest from reference TRBV5-4 and TRBJ2-5 gives the full variable domain: ETGVTQSPTHLIKTRGQQVTLRCSSQSGHNTVSWYQQALGQGPQFIFQYYREEENGRGNFPPRFSGLQFPNYSSELNVNALELDDSALYLCASSLRLAGFQETQYFGPGTRLLVL.

As DNA, the CDR3 is TGTGCCAGCTCACCGAGCCCCGGGAGGGCAGATACGCAGTATTTT. Encoded protein: CASSPSPGRADTQYF. The rearrangement uses TRBV18 and TRBJ2-3; TRBD2 matches at 8 bases. Germline trimming cut 3 bases from V and 4 bases from J; bases unmatched to any gene: 6. Germline CDR1 KGHSH, CDR2 LQKENI. The CDR3 runs 15 residues.